The 30 T cell receptor beta chains below all came from one sample that was sequenced in a study of regulatory T cells in long-lasting Graves disease (TCRdb year 2021). In the paper's terms, the time point label means: persistent/refractory GD, antithyroid drugs over 5 years with positive TRAb. For both TCR sequencing and RNA sequencing, RNA was extracted from PBMCs in TRIzol. Libraries were built with multiplex PCR. Data came from an Illumina HiSeq 4000. TCR beta libraries were built with iRepertoire HTBI primers and Arm-PCR amplification of CDR3 regions. Clones were called with MiXCR by TCRdb after fastp trimmed the public reads at Q25, and only in-frame beta chains were retained. When rows share a CDR3 protein, they turn into one entry using the most common DNA and genes. This sample lists 360,000 or so distinct CDR3 sequences; approximately 25% were detected once. Less than 30% of the sample is in the top ten clones.

The sample here was peripheral blood mononuclear cells (PBMCs), taken when the disease was refractory, from a patient treated with antithyroid drugs. The origin of the receptors is a woman between 40 and 50 years old with Graves disease. Donor details come from another sample of the same person, matched by shared clones.

Comments on this clonotype: Since a much larger clone is just one base distant, this may be a read error. The rearrangement links TRBV20-1 to TRBJ1-1; no clear D. CDR1 and CDR2 from the germline V gene are DFQATT and SNEGSKA (reference sequence). Deletions cut 5 bases from V and 5 bases from J, with 15 bases between. The CDR3 extends over 13 amino acids. The CDR3 loop is CSAQSDVGTEAFF. The CDR3 DNA is TGCAGTGCTCAGAGCGATGTCGGGACTGAAGCTTTCTTT.

This clonotype came up many times. The chain couples TRBV28 to TRBJ2-1; 10 bases fit TRBD2. V shed 3 bases and J 0 bases; nucleotides not matched to a gene: 2. CDR3 length: 16 residues. The germline V gene encodes CDR1 MDHEN and CDR2 SYDVKM. Written as DNA, the CDR3 is TGTGCCAGCAGTTTCAGCGGGAGGGTCTCCTACAATGAGCAGTTCTTC. It encodes CASSFSGRVSYNEQFF.

This clonotype has only a few counts. The CDR3 protein is CASSSSAPAGGLSYEQYF. CDR3 nucleotide sequence: TGTGCCAGCAGCTCGTCAGCCCCAGCGGGAGGCCTCTCCTACGAGCAGTACTTC. The chain is built from TRBV11-2 and TRBJ2-7, with 9 bases identical to TRBD2. With V trimmed by 4 bases and J by 0 bases, 13 bases remained unmatched. Germline-derived CDR1 and CDR2 are SGHAT and FQNNGV. This CDR3 is built from 18 residues.

The chain is built from TRBV6-1 and TRBJ1-6; the D is unclear. The CDR3 length is 15 residues. Germline V lookup: CDR1 MNHNS, CDR2 SASEGT. Trimming pared 4 bases from V and 10 bases from J, leaving 17 bases between. Written as DNA, the CDR3 is TGTGCCAGCAGTGTGGGTTCGGATAGGGAATCACCCCTCCACTTT. Amino acids: CASSVGSDRESPLHF.

This chain uses TRBV6-5 with TRBJ2-5; D gene unclear. In germline, CDR1 is MNHEY, CDR2 SVGAGI. Trimming pared 2 bases from V and 2 bases from J, leaving 9 bases between. The CDR3 extends over 14 amino acids. For the CDR3, the DNA is TGTGCCAGCAGTTACAGGCGGAGACAAGAGACCCAGTACTTC. The encoded protein is CASSYRRRQETQYF.

This clonotype was observed a handful of times. V usage is TRBV5-6 and J usage is TRBJ2-5; TRBD2 matches at 10 bases. Germline trimming cut 4 bases from V and 5 bases from J; bases unmatched to any gene: 5. Germline CDR1 reads SGHDT; CDR2 reads YYEEEE. This CDR3 contains 14 residues. The CDR3 DNA follows: TGTGCCAGCAGCACCGGGACTAGCGTTGAGACCCAGTACTTC. Translation gives CASSTGTSVETQYF.

The rearrangement links TRBV13 to TRBJ2-1; 12 bases map to TRBD2. V was pared by 5 bases and J by 5 bases, with 4 bases of the junction left unmatched. The germline CDR1 and CDR2 sequences are PRHDT and FYEKMQ (reference sequence). This CDR3 is 15 amino acids long. Here the CDR3 reads CASSDLAGGDNEQFF. The CDR3 DNA sequence: TGTGCCAGCAGCGACCTAGCGGGAGGGGACAATGAGCAGTTCTTC.

This clonotype was seen just once. Germline is not matched at one junction end, which may reflect a read error. The J gene is TRBJ2-7, the V gene TRBV7-7, with D possibly TRBD1 on 6 matching bases. The germline CDR1 and CDR2 sequences are SSHAT and FNYEAQ (reference sequence). The CDR3 runs 13 residues. CDR3 DNA sequence: TGTGCTAGCAGCTCACCCGGGACAAAAGAGCAGTACTTC. Translating it yields CASSSPGTKEQYF. The full variable domain, in which reference TRBV7-7 and TRBJ2-7 provide the parts outside the CDR3, is GAGVSQSPRYKVTKRGQDVTLRCDPISSHATLYWYQQALGQGPEFLTYFNYEAQPDKSGLPSDRFSAERPEGSISTLTIQRTEQRDSAMYRCASSSPGTKEQYFGPGTRLTVT.

The gene calls are TRBV20-1 and TRBJ2-3; 11 bases map to TRBD2. This CDR3 region has 17 residues. Germline values: CDR1 DFQATT, CDR2 SNEGSKA (reference sequence). Germline trimming cut 2 bases from V and 1 base from J; bases unmatched to any gene: 8. Written as DNA, the CDR3 is TGCAGTGCTAGACTAGCGGGAGGATCAGGAGGCACAGATACGCAGTATTTT. Translation: CSARLAGGSGGTDTQYF.

This clonotype was recorded once. The chain recombines TRBV6-2 or TRBV6-3 with TRBJ1-3; D is unresolved. CDR1 and CDR2 from the germline V gene are MNHEY and SVGEGT. This CDR3 has 15 amino acids. V was cut by 6 bases and J by 0 bases, with 12 bases left in between. The CDR3 bases are TGTGCCAGCAGAAGGACGAGAAACTCTGGAAACACCATATATTTT. Translation: CASRRTRNSGNTIYF.

The rearrangement uses TRBV19 and TRBJ1-3, with a possible D match to TRBD1 (6 bases). Germline lookup yields CDR1 LNHDA and CDR2 SQIVND (reference sequence). This CDR3 comprises 17 residues. V was clipped by 8 bases and J by 2 bases, with 22 bases between them. CDR3 sequence (DNA): TGTGCCAGTTCTAAGGGGGATGTTTGGAGCCCTGGAAACACCATATATTTT. Protein product: CASSKGDVWSPGNTIYF.

This clonotype appeared many times. The rearrangement joins TRBV29-1 to TRBJ1-2, with D unresolved. Trimming took off 3 bases at V and 4 bases at J, with 12 bases between the two ends. The CDR3 has 13 residues. Per the germline V gene, CDR1 is SQVTM and CDR2 is ANQGSEA. The CDR3 DNA reads TGCAGCGTTGATTTGGGAGGTTTCTATGGCTACACCTTC. This codes for CSVDLGGFYGYTF. The full variable domain, in which reference TRBV29-1 and TRBJ1-2 provide the parts outside the CDR3, is SAVISQKPSRDICQRGTSLTIQCQVDSQVTMMFWYRQQPGQSLTLIATANQGSEATYESGFVIDKFPISRPNLTFSTLTVSNMSPEDSSIYLCSVDLGGFYGYTFGSGTRLTVV.

V is TRBV19 and J is TRBJ2-7; TRBD2 matches 9 bases. This CDR3 has 15 residues. J gave up 1 base and V 1 base, and 2 bases lay outside the gene matches. Germline CDR1 is LNHDA and CDR2 is SQIVND (reference sequence). The CDR3 loop is CASSIASGDSYEQYF. Written as DNA, the CDR3 is TGTGCCAGTAGTATAGCTAGCGGGGATTCCTACGAGCAGTACTTC.

The chain joins TRBV11-2 to TRBJ2-1; tentative D call: TRBD1 (6 bases). Per the germline V gene, CDR1 is SGHAT and CDR2 is FQNNGV. Trimming removed 8 bases at V and 3 bases at J, with 14 bases between. The CDR3 covers 14 residues. The CDR3 bases are TGTGCCAGCGAACAGGGTCTAAGCTACAATGAGCAGTTCTTC. Protein product: CASEQGLSYNEQFF. The variable domain in full, completed from reference TRBV11-2 and TRBJ2-1, reads EAGVAQSPRYKIIEKRQSVAFWCNPISGHATLYWYQQILGQGPKLLIQFQNNGVVDDSQLPKDRFSAERLKGVDSTLKIQPAKLEDSAVYLCASEQGLSYNEQFFGPGTRLTVL.

This clonotype appeared a few times. This rearrangement joins TRBV9 to TRBJ1-6; TRBD1 matches 8 bases. Germline CDR1 is SGDLS and CDR2 is YYNGEE. This CDR3 has 15 residues. Trimming at V came to 0 bases and at J to 8 bases, leaving 4 bases not matched to a gene. CDR3 nucleotide sequence: TGTGCCAGCAGCGTAGAAGGGACAGGCTATTCACCCCTCCACTTT. Its translation is CASSVEGTGYSPLHF.

The table lists this clonotype with many counts. The chain uses TRBV25-1 and TRBJ1-2; D ambiguous. Trimming shortened V by 6 bases and J by 8 bases, and 16 bases separated the two germline ends. The CDR3 has 13 amino acids. The V gene's germline CDR1 is MGHDK and CDR2 SYGVNS. In DNA, the CDR3 is TGTGCCAGCAGACAAAGTTTGGGTACCGGCTACACCTTC. Residues: CASRQSLGTGYTF.

This clonotype was detected ten times or more. The chain combines TRBV5-5 with TRBJ1-1; D perhaps matches TRBD1 (5 bases). In germline, CDR1 is SGHKS, CDR2 YYEKEE (reference sequence). CDR3 length: 15 amino acids. The ends were cut back, 4 bases at V and 4 bases at J, with 17 bases in the middle. The DNA for the CDR3 is TGTGCCAGCAGCCATGTGGGGCACTTGGTCACTGAAGCTTTCTTT. Encoded protein: CASSHVGHLVTEAFF. Supplemented by reference TRBV5-5 and TRBJ1-1, the full variable domain reads DAGVTQSPTHLIKTRGQQVTLRCSPISGHKSVSWYQQVLGQGPQFIFQYYEKEERGRGNFPDRFSARQFPNYSSELNVNALLLGDSALYLCASSHVGHLVTEAFFGQGTRLTVV.

This clonotype has more than one count but fewer than ten. This chain connects TRBV9 to TRBJ2-2; 14 positions agree with TRBD2. The CDR3 runs to 17 residues. The V segment lost 1 base and the J segment 7 bases; nucleotides outside the gene matches: 6. The germline V gene has CDR1 SGDLS and CDR2 YYNGEE. As DNA, the CDR3 is TGTGCCAGCAGCGTATGGGGACTAGCGGGAGCGGGCGGGGAGCTGTTTTTT. It translates to CASSVWGLAGAGGELFF.

The sample holds a few counts of this clonotype. The rearrangement links TRBV7-6 to TRBJ2-5; the match to TRBD2 covers 7 bases. The trim removed 4 bases at V and 4 bases at J, leaving 9 bases unmatched. The CDR3 totals 15 residues. Germline CDR1 reads SGHVS; CDR2 reads FNYEAQ. The CDR3: CASSSLGGGGETQYF. CDR3 bases: TGTGCCAGCAGCTCGCTTGGGGGGGGAGGAGAGACCCAGTACTTC. Together with reference TRBV7-6 and TRBJ2-5, the CDR3 gives the full variable domain: GAGVSQSPRYKVTKRGQDVALRCDPISGHVSLYWYRQALGQGPEFLTYFNYEAQQDKSGLPNDRFSAERPEGSISTLTIQRTEQRDSAMYRCASSSLGGGGETQYFGPGTRLLVL.

This clonotype was recorded a few times. The rearrangement uses TRBV7-9 and TRBJ1-1, with TRBD1 matching 7 bases. The CDR3 runs to 16 residues. CDR1 is SEHNR and CDR2 is FQNEAQ in the germline V gene (reference sequence). After removal of 5 bases from V and 3 bases from J, the junction contained 12 bases not matched to a gene. CDR3 DNA sequence: TGTGCCAGCAGCCCCGGACAGGAGGCGCGTGACACTGAAGCTTTCTTT. It is translated as CASSPGQEARDTEAFF.

This clonotype turned up a few times. The rearrangement links TRBV6-5 to TRBJ2-3; D is unclear. V was trimmed by 0 bases and J by 4 bases, leaving 5 bases between them. Germline CDR1 and CDR2: MNHEY and SVGAGI. The CDR3 runs to 13 residues. CDR3 bases: TGTGCCAGCAGTTACTCAGGGCCAGATACGCAGTATTTT. Protein sequence: CASSYSGPDTQYF.

In this sample, this clonotype turned up many times. The CDR3 DNA is TGTGCCAGCATCCAACTAGCGGGGGCTACCGGGGAGCTGTTTTTT. Amino acids: CASIQLAGATGELFF. The chain couples TRBV2 to TRBJ2-2; 11 bases agree with TRBD2. V was pared by 7 bases and J by 5 bases, with 6 bases of the junction left unmatched. CDR3 length: 15 amino acids. The germline V gene encodes CDR1 SNHLY and CDR2 FYNNEI.

The V gene is TRBV28, the J gene TRBJ2-1; the match to TRBD2 covers 10 bases. The germline V gene encodes CDR1 MDHEN and CDR2 SYDVKM. CDR3 length equals 11 residues. V trimming: 6 bases; J trimming: 14 bases; junction bases outside the gene matches: 4. CDR3 nucleotide sequence: TGTGCCAGCAGCCAGCGGGAGGGAGAGTTCTTC. Protein: CASSQREGEFF.

A few counts support this clonotype. V is TRBV5-1 and J is TRBJ2-7; no definite D call. The CDR3 sequence is 14 residues long. CDR1 SGHRS and CDR2 YFSETQ come from the germline V gene. V was cut by 0 bases and J by 3 bases, with 10 bases left in between. The CDR3 coding sequence is TGCGCCAGCAGCTTGGTGGGCTTTAACTACGAGCAGTACTTC. Translated: CASSLVGFNYEQYF.

This chain joins TRBV6-1 and TRBJ2-2, with no clear D. The CDR3 has 14 amino acids. V lost 10 bases and J lost 1, with 13 bases in between. The V gene's germline CDR1 is MNHNS and CDR2 SASEGT. The CDR3 coding sequence is TGTGCCACCTCCCGGCTCCAGAACACCGGGGAGCTGTTTTTT. Encoded protein: CATSRLQNTGELFF.

The chain joins TRBV2 to TRBJ2-1; D is possibly TRBD2 (5 bases). Germline loops: CDR1 SNHLY, CDR2 FYNNEI. This CDR3 is built from 14 residues. V shed 9 bases and J shed 5 bases, with 17 bases lying between them. The CDR3, as DNA: TGTGCCAGAGGCGGGCTACTTTTCCACAATGAGCAGTTCTTC. Amino acids: CARGGLLFHNEQFF.

About this clonotype itself: A read error may explain this, as a much larger clone is one base away. The CDR3 DNA reads as TGTGCCAGCAGTCCACAGGGGGCAAACCTCCTCTACGACCAGTACTTC. Translating it yields CASSPQGANLLYDQYF. The chain uses TRBV2 and TRBJ2-7, with TRBD1 matching 9 bases. The germline V gene encodes CDR1 SNHLY and CDR2 FYNNEI. The CDR3 has 16 residues.

The sample holds many counts of this clonotype. This chain links TRBV27 with TRBJ1-4; tentative D call: TRBD1 (6 bases). V gave up 6 bases and J gave up 3 bases, with 11 bases separating them. From germline, CDR1 is MNHEY and CDR2 SMNVEV (reference sequence). The CDR3 has 14 residues. CDR3 DNA sequence: TGTGCCAGCAGGGGGGCCGTACCTAATGAAAAACTGTTTTTT. Translating it yields CASRGAVPNEKLFF.

V usage is TRBV19 and J usage is TRBJ2-2; 8 bases fit TRBD2. The CDR3 has 13 residues. CDR1 and CDR2 (germline): LNHDA, SQIVND (reference sequence). After removal of 2 bases from V and 8 bases from J, the junction contained 1 base not matched to a gene. The CDR3 is CASSITSGGELFF. In DNA, the CDR3 is TGTGCCAGTAGTATAACTAGCGGAGGGGAGCTGTTTTTT. The full variable domain, in which reference TRBV19 and TRBJ2-2 provide the parts outside the CDR3, is DGGITQSPKYLFRKEGQNVTLSCEQNLNHDAMYWYRQDPGQGLRLIYYSQIVNDFQKGDIAEGYSVSREKKESFPLTVTSAQKNPTAFYLCASSITSGGELFFGEGSRLTVL.

The chain combines TRBV12-3 or TRBV12-4 with TRBJ2-1; 11 bases fit TRBD1. The CDR3 loop spans 18 amino acids. V shed 6 bases, J shed 0 bases, and the junction held 10 bases outside the gene matches. The CDR3 loop reads CASSHQGTGGNSYNEQFF. In DNA, the CDR3 is TGTGCCAGCAGCCACCAGGGGACAGGGGGTAACTCCTACAATGAGCAGTTCTTC.